These 22 T cell receptor beta chains share one sample of origin, sequenced in a study of CD8 T cells in Susac syndrome. The authors reverse transcribed roughly 0.5 to 1 ug RNA with random hexamers. TCRdb reprocessed the immunoSEQ multiplex PCR reads via MiXCR and lists one record per CDR3 protein. The table records 150,000 to 200,000 distinct CDR3 sequences, 93% of them present only once. What was sequenced was CD4+ T cells from PBMCs. These receptors were obtained from a human donor in good health.

This clonotype was counted only a few times. This rearrangement joins TRBV12-5 to TRBJ1-1; no clear D. The CDR3 is 13 amino acids. V dropped 2 bases and J dropped 1 base, with 5 bases sitting between them. Germline values: CDR1 LGHNT, CDR2 FRNRAP. Here the CDR3 DNA reads TGTGCTAGTGGTTTGCGACAGAACACTGAAGCTTTCTTT. Amino acids: CASGLRQNTEAFF.

In this sample, this clonotype turned up a few times. The V gene is TRBV14, the J gene TRBJ2-5, with D unresolved. V shed 4 bases and J shed 2 bases, with 8 bases lying between them. Germline V CDR1 and CDR2: SGHDN, FVKESK. CDR3 size: 13 residues. The CDR3: CASSRDPQETQYF. CDR3 DNA sequence: TGTGCCAGCAGCCGAGACCCACAAGAGACCCAGTACTTC.

V is TRBV4-2 and J is TRBJ2-5; TRBD2 might be the D (6 bases). The CDR3 runs 14 residues. The germline CDR1 and CDR2 sequences are LGHNA and YNFKEQ. With 0 bases removed from V and 7 bases from J, the gap between germline ends came to 12 bases. The chain's CDR3 is CASSQDLSGPTQYF. The CDR3 coding sequence is TGTGCCAGCAGCCAAGATCTTAGCGGACCGACCCAGTACTTC.

This chain uses TRBV7-9 with TRBJ1-4, with TRBD1 identical over 7 bases. CDR1 and CDR2 (germline): SEHNR, FQNEAQ (reference sequence). J gave up 0 bases and V 5 bases, and 6 bases lay outside the gene matches. The CDR3 extends over 16 amino acids. CDR3 region: CASSTATGPTNEKLFF. CDR3 DNA: TGTGCCAGCAGCACCGCGACAGGGCCAACTAATGAAAAACTGTTTTTT.

The genes are TRBV25-1 and TRBJ1-1, with 7 nucleotides matching TRBD1. Germline CDR1 is MGHDK and CDR2 is SYGVNS. After removal of 5 bases from V and 5 bases from J, the junction contained 8 bases not matched to a gene. CDR3 length: 14 amino acids. CDR3 region: CASSPTGFGTEAFF. CDR3 in DNA: TGTGCCAGCAGTCCGACAGGGTTTGGGACTGAAGCTTTCTTT.

The chain recombines TRBV4-1 with TRBJ2-5, with no clear D. V lost 0 bases and J 2 bases, leaving 13 bases between the germline ends. Germline V gene lookup returns CDR1 MGHRA and CDR2 YSYEKL. CDR3 length: 16 amino acids. CDR3 in amino acids: CASSQDIIFQQETQYF. CDR3 sequence (DNA): TGCGCCAGCAGCCAAGATATCATCTTCCAGCAAGAGACCCAGTACTTC.

The chain is built from TRBV12-5 and TRBJ1-1; D is unresolved. V lost 0 bases, J lost 6 bases, and 8 bases lay in between. Per the germline V gene, CDR1 is LGHNT and CDR2 is FRNRAP. The CDR3 spans 13 residues. CDR3 in amino acids: CASGLVRGAEAFF. The CDR3 DNA reads TGTGCTAGTGGTTTGGTTCGTGGCGCTGAAGCTTTCTTT.

This clonotype came up once. For the CDR3, the DNA is TGTGCCAGCAGCTTAGGGGACAGGGTGGGCTACACCTTC. It translates to CASSLGDRVGYTF. The chain couples TRBV7-2 to TRBJ1-2; TRBD1 matches at 9 bases. This CDR3 spans 13 amino acids. The V gene's germline CDR1 is SGHTA and CDR2 FQGNSA. The V segment lost 1 base and the J segment 8 bases; nucleotides outside the gene matches: 2.

The chain couples TRBV5-1 to TRBJ1-5, with 8 bases identical to TRBD1. CDR3 length: 13 amino acids. Trimming at V came to 4 bases and at J to 8 bases, leaving 5 bases not matched to a gene. Germline V gene data show CDR1 as SGHRS and CDR2 as YFSETQ. CDR3 residues: CASSTGQGEPQHF. The CDR3 DNA is TGCGCCAGCAGCACCGGACAGGGAGAGCCCCAGCATTTT.

J is TRBJ2-7 and V is TRBV7-6; TRBD2 matches 9 bases. The CDR3 is made up of 15 amino acids. Germline values: CDR1 SGHVS, CDR2 FNYEAQ. Germline trimming cut 5 bases from V and 0 bases from J; bases unmatched to any gene: 5. CDR3 protein: CASSPAGGGSYEQYF. CDR3 nucleotides: TGTGCCAGCAGCCCTGCGGGGGGGGGCTCCTACGAGCAGTACTTC.

Regarding this clonotype: Its ends do not fully match the called genes, so a read error is possible. The chain couples TRBV5-1 to TRBJ2-5; TRBD1 agrees at 8 bases. The CDR3 runs 14 residues. CDR1 is SGHRS, CDR2 YFSETQ, per germline. The CDR3, as DNA: TGTGCCAGCAGCTTAGGACAGGGAGGCGAGACCCAGTACTTC. Translated, it gives CASSLGQGGETQYF.

V gene TRBV11-1 combines with J gene TRBJ2-5; no firm D call. The CDR3 sequence is 13 residues long. Trimming left V 4 bases short and J 4 bases short, with 10 bases between. The germline V gene encodes CDR1 SGHAT and CDR2 FQDESV (reference sequence). The CDR3 here is CASSSGPRETQYF. In DNA form, the CDR3 reads TGTGCCAGCAGCTCCGGACCAAGAGAGACCCAGTACTTC.

V gene TRBV15 combines with J gene TRBJ2-7; the D gene is possibly TRBD2 (6 bases). The CDR3 contains 13 residues. The V end was cut by 8 bases, the J end by 2 bases, with 13 bases between. Germline CDR1 is LNHNV and CDR2 is YYDKDF (reference sequence). The DNA for the CDR3 is TGTGCCACCTCCCGCGGGGCCACCTACGAGCAGTACTTC. This sequence encodes CATSRGATYEQYF.

The J gene is TRBJ2-6, the V gene TRBV6-1, with a tentative D call TRBD1 (5 bases). The CDR3 is 13 amino acids. The ends were cut back, 6 bases at V and 8 bases at J, with 11 bases in the middle. Germline V gene lookup returns CDR1 MNHNS and CDR2 SASEGT. DNA for the CDR3: TGTGCCAGCAGAGATCAGGGCACCAACGTCCTGACTTTC. Its translation: CASRDQGTNVLTF.

This clonotype was observed once. The gene calls are TRBV6-4 and TRBJ2-1; the D gene could be TRBD1 or TRBD2 (6 bases each). V was shortened by 5 bases and J by 4 bases, with 15 bases between the two germline ends. CDR3 length equals 15 residues. CDR1 is MRHNA and CDR2 is SNTAGT in the germline V gene. The CDR3 is CASSPGGGPYNEQFF. The CDR3 coding sequence is TGTGCCAGCAGTCCCGGAGGGGGACCTTACAATGAGCAGTTCTTC.

The chain has TRBV2 and TRBJ2-7; 7 nucleotides align to TRBD1. The length of the CDR3 is 14 residues. Looked up from germline, CDR1 is SNHLY and CDR2 is FYNNEI. With 10 bases clipped from V and 3 bases from J, the junction kept 12 bases outside the gene matches. The CDR3 bases are TGTGCCACCCTCGAGGGGGCCTCGTACTACGAGCAGTACTTC. Translating it yields CATLEGASYYEQYF.

J is TRBJ1-2 and V is TRBV24-1; TRBD1 is a possible D gene (6 bases). The CDR3 sequence is 14 residues long. V gave up 2 bases and J gave up 8 bases, with 14 bases separating them. Germline CDR1 is KGHDR and CDR2 is SFDVKD. CDR3 protein: CATSDSDSARGYTF. CDR3 nucleotide sequence: TGTGCCACCAGTGATTCGGACAGTGCCCGGGGCTACACCTTC.

The chain carries TRBV5-1 and TRBJ2-5; either TRBD1 or TRBD2 may supply D (5 bases each). V gave up 4 bases and J gave up 5 bases, with 15 bases separating them. The CDR3 length is 14 residues. Germline CDR1 SGHRS, CDR2 YFSETQ. CDR3 sequence reads: CASSPGPSRETQYF. CDR3 sequence (DNA): TGCGCCAGCAGCCCGGGGCCGTCTCGGGAGACCCAGTACTTC. The full variable domain, completed using reference TRBV5-1 and TRBJ2-5, is KAGVTQTPRYLIKTRGQQVTLSCSPISGHRSVSWYQQTPGQGLQFLFEYFSETQRNKGNFPGRFSGRQFSNSRSEMNVSTLELGDSALYLCASSPGPSRETQYFGPGTRLLVL.

The V call is TRBV2, the J call TRBJ1-4; no reliable D call. Between the trimmed V and J ends, which lost 6 bases and 4 bases, there was a span of 12 bases. This CDR3 comprises 14 residues. Germline CDR1 reads SNHLY; CDR2 reads FYNNEI. CDR3: CASSDGRFNEKLFF. The CDR3 nucleotides read TGTGCCAGCAGCGATGGACGGTTTAATGAAAAACTGTTTTTT. The full variable domain, its missing parts supplied by reference TRBV2 and TRBJ1-4, is EPEVTQTPSHQVTQMGQEVILRCVPISNHLYFYWYRQILGQKVEFLVSFYNNEISEKSEIFDDQFSVERPDGSNFTLKIRSTKLEDSAMYFCASSDGRFNEKLFFGSGTQLSVL.

The chain couples TRBV30 to TRBJ2-7; D not resolved. This CDR3 region has 14 residues. Germline loops: CDR1 GTSNPN, CDR2 SVGIG (reference sequence). Trimming shortened V by 2 bases and J by 5 bases, and 16 bases separated the two germline ends. Written as DNA, the CDR3 is TGTGCCTGGAGTAAAGGGCAGTCCCTCCACGAGCAGTACTTC. Translating gives CAWSKGQSLHEQYF.

This chain links TRBV4-1 with TRBJ1-2; D is uncertain. The CDR3 has 14 residues. V was shortened by 1 base and J by 5 bases, with 11 bases between the two germline ends. Germline V lookup: CDR1 MGHRA, CDR2 YSYEKL. The CDR3 region is CASSQGWQVYGYTF. In DNA form, the CDR3 reads TGCGCCAGCAGCCAAGGATGGCAAGTATATGGCTACACCTTC.

The rearrangement links TRBV4-2 to TRBJ1-3, with TRBD1 as a possible D gene (5 bases). Trimming left V 0 bases short and J 2 bases short, with 11 bases between. Germline assignment: CDR1 LGHNA and CDR2 YNFKEQ. This CDR3 is built from 16 residues. CDR3 protein: CASSQDPRGTGNTIYF. For the CDR3, the DNA is TGTGCCAGCAGCCAAGATCCCCGGGGGACTGGAAACACCATATATTTT.